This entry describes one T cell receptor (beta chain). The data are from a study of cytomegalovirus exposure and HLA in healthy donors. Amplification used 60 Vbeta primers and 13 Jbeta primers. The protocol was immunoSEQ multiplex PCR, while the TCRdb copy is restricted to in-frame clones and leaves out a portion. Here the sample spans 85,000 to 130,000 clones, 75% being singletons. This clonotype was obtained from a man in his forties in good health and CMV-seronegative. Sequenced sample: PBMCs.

The CDR3 spells CASTQKPAGIVDQPQHF. The CDR3 bases are TGTGCCAGCACCCAGAAACCCGCGGGGATTGTAGATCAGCCCCAGCATTTT. The V gene is TRBV5-8, the J gene TRBJ1-5; D is unclear. CDR3 length: 17 amino acids. V was trimmed by 6 bases and J by 5 bases, leaving 24 bases between them. The germline V gene has CDR1 SGHTS and CDR2 YDEGEE.